These 22 T cell receptor beta chains were all obtained from the same sample, sequenced in a study of blood T cell repertoires in COVID-19. Clones were read by immunoSEQ multiplex PCR, and TCRdb kept only the in-frame ones, dropping some. The sample records just over 200,000 clones, approximately 84% being singletons. Source material: peripheral blood. These receptors originate from an elderly man with acute or convalescent COVID-19.

The gene calls are TRBV19 and TRBJ2-2, with 8 bases identical to TRBD2. The CDR3 is made up of 16 amino acids. Looked up from germline, CDR1 is LNHDA and CDR2 is SQIVND (reference sequence). V trimming: 3 bases; J trimming: 5 bases; junction bases outside the gene matches: 8. Here the CDR3 reads CASSISLAVKTGELFF. CDR3 nucleotide sequence: TGTGCCAGTAGTATTTCACTAGCGGTAAAAACCGGGGAGCTGTTTTTT.

This clone showed up just a few times. The J gene is TRBJ2-2, the V gene TRBV6-2 or TRBV6-3; 7 nucleotides match TRBD2. V gave up 4 bases and J gave up 6 bases; unmatched junction bases: 8. The germline gives CDR1 MNHEY, CDR2 SVGEGT. CDR3 length equals 15 residues. CDR3 in DNA: TGTGCCAGCAGTTTAGCGGGCTCAGAGGCCGGGGAGCTGTTTTTT. Amino acid sequence: CASSLAGSEAGELFF.

V is TRBV29-1 and J is TRBJ2-3; 8 bases fit TRBD2. V trimming: 2 bases; J trimming: 4 bases; junction bases outside the gene matches: 2. Per germline, CDR1 SQVTM and CDR2 ANQGSEA. The CDR3 is made up of 13 amino acids. The CDR3 coding sequence is TGCAGCGTTGAATGGGGACTAGCAGATACGCAGTATTTT. Its translation: CSVEWGLADTQYF.

This chain links TRBV5-8 with TRBJ1-2, with a weak D call TRBD1 (5 bases). CDR3 size: 15 residues. V was cut by 0 bases and J by 4 bases, with 13 bases left in between. Germline lookup yields CDR1 SGHTS and CDR2 YDEGEE. The CDR3 here is CASSLGQGLRYGYTF. CDR3 sequence (DNA): TGTGCCAGCAGCTTGGGGCAGGGATTGCGCTATGGCTACACCTTC.

The rearrangement links TRBV2 to TRBJ2-2; D is possibly TRBD2 (6 bases). Germline loops: CDR1 SNHLY, CDR2 FYNNEI. The CDR3 consists of 13 residues. Trimming removed 6 bases at V and 8 bases at J, with 13 bases between. This CDR3 reads CASSQVGGGELFF. The CDR3 nucleotides read TGTGCCAGCAGCCAAGTGGGGGGTGGGGAGCTGTTTTTT.

The chain combines TRBV5-1 with TRBJ2-3; 8 nucleotides match TRBD1. The germline V gene has CDR1 SGHRS and CDR2 YFSETQ. CDR3 size: 16 residues. With 0 bases clipped from V and 3 bases from J, the junction kept 6 bases outside the gene matches. The CDR3 sequence: CASSLDWTGSTDTQYF. The CDR3 DNA reads as TGCGCCAGCAGCTTGGATTGGACAGGGTCGACAGATACGCAGTATTTT.

Of note for this clone: At the DNA level, this CDR3 is encoded by other sequences in the same sample as well. This rearrangement joins TRBV9 to TRBJ2-1; perhaps TRBD2 as D (6 bases). The V gene's germline CDR1 is SGDLS and CDR2 YYNGEE. Trimming left V 3 bases short and J 2 bases short, with 12 bases between. The CDR3 runs 15 residues. CDR3 coding DNA: TGTGCCAGCAGCGCCGGGACTTTTACCTACAATGAGCAGTTCTTC. Translated: CASSAGTFTYNEQFF.

This chain connects TRBV6-2 or TRBV6-3 to TRBJ2-1, with 12 bases fitting TRBD2. The CDR3 has 17 residues. CDR1 is MNHEY, CDR2 SVGEGT, per germline. Losses at the gene ends were 2 bases for V and 6 bases for J; bases not matched to a gene: 8. Here the CDR3 DNA reads TGTGCCAGCAGTTACGCGACTAGCGGGAGATTTACCAATGAGCAGTTCTTC. Translated: CASSYATSGRFTNEQFF.

V and J are TRBV29-1 and TRBJ2-7, with TRBD2 matching over 10 bases. Germline trimming cut 6 bases from V and 2 bases from J; bases unmatched to any gene: 4. The CDR3 sequence is 13 residues long. Germline CDR1 SQVTM, CDR2 ANQGSEA. The CDR3 is CSVLLAGPYEQYF. The CDR3 nucleotides read TGCAGCGTCCTACTAGCGGGGCCCTACGAGCAGTACTTC.

The chain employs TRBV10-3 and TRBJ2-2, with 9 positions matching TRBD1. The V gene end was trimmed by 6 bases and the J gene end by 3 bases; junction bases not matched to a gene: 5. The CDR3 is made up of 15 amino acids. Germline V lookup: CDR1 ENHRY, CDR2 SYGVKD. The CDR3 region is CAIRPGQGYTGELFF. The CDR3 DNA reads as TGTGCCATCAGGCCGGGACAGGGTTACACCGGGGAGCTGTTTTTT.

This chain connects TRBV18 to TRBJ2-2; D may be TRBD2 (5 bases). Germline V CDR1 and CDR2: KGHSH, LQKENI. V was cut by 4 bases and J by 5 bases, with 8 bases left in between. This CDR3 region has 13 residues. CDR3: CASSLTGTGELFF. CDR3 sequence (DNA): TGTGCCAGCTCACTCACGGGGACCGGGGAGCTGTTTTTT.

The rearrangement joins TRBV28 to TRBJ2-7; TRBD1 agrees at 7 bases. In germline, CDR1 is MDHEN, CDR2 SYDVKM. With 5 bases clipped from V and 3 bases from J, the junction kept 10 bases outside the gene matches. This CDR3 has 15 residues. The CDR3 region has the DNA TGTGCCAGCAGTCCAGCCGGGACAGATCTCTACGAGCAGTACTTC. Encoded protein: CASSPAGTDLYEQYF.

J is TRBJ2-3 and V is TRBV5-1, with D perhaps matching TRBD1 (7 bases). This CDR3 has 15 residues. Germline lookup yields CDR1 SGHRS and CDR2 YFSETQ. V lost 0 bases, J lost 3 bases, and 11 bases lay in between. The CDR3 nucleotides are TGCGCCAGCAGCTTGGTGGCAGGGGGGACAGATACGCAGTATTTT. Translation: CASSLVAGGTDTQYF.

The chain employs TRBV27 and TRBJ2-1; 11 bases fit TRBD2. Per germline, CDR1 MNHEY and CDR2 SMNVEV (reference sequence). The V and J ends lost 2 bases and 9 bases, in that order; junction bases with no gene match: 12. The CDR3 has 17 amino acids. CDR3 amino acids: CASSLVGSGRARGEQFF. CDR3 nucleotide sequence: TGTGCCAGCAGTTTAGTGGGTAGCGGGAGGGCCAGGGGTGAGCAGTTCTTC.

V usage is TRBV29-1 and J usage is TRBJ2-7; 11 nucleotides line up with TRBD2. Trimming took 4 bases from V and 6 from J; bases not matched to a gene: 5. This CDR3 region has 13 residues. Germline V CDR1 and CDR2: SQVTM, ANQGSEA. The chain's CDR3 is CSVVRLAGGEQYV. CDR3 nucleotides: TGCAGCGTTGTTCGTCTAGCGGGAGGCGAGCAGTACGTC.

The chain couples TRBV4-2 to TRBJ2-1, with 12 bases that match TRBD2. Germline-derived CDR1 and CDR2 are LGHNA and YNFKEQ. V gave up 1 base and J gave up 6 bases; unmatched junction bases: 4. The CDR3 runs 16 residues. CDR3 in amino acids: CASSQATSGSINEQFF. CDR3 coding DNA: TGTGCCAGCAGCCAAGCGACTAGCGGGAGCATCAATGAGCAGTTCTTC.

This clone has more than one count but fewer than ten. The rearrangement joins TRBV19 to TRBJ2-3, with 7 bases aligning to TRBD2. The length of the CDR3 is 15 residues. Germline CDR1 is LNHDA and CDR2 is SQIVND (reference sequence). V lost 8 bases to trimming and J lost 3 bases; unmatched junction nucleotides: 11. CDR3 coding DNA: TGTGCCAGTGCCAAGGGACTAACTCCGACAGATACGCAGTATTTT. This codes for CASAKGLTPTDTQYF.

The chain employs TRBV28 and TRBJ2-7; 8 bases line up with TRBD2. The CDR3 is 16 residues long. The trim removed 2 bases at V and 3 bases at J, leaving 9 bases unmatched. Germline CDR1 is MDHEN and CDR2 is SYDVKM. CDR3 bases: TGTGCCAGCAGTTTAACGGGACTAGGGGGGATCTACGAGCAGTACTTC. Translating it yields CASSLTGLGGIYEQYF. Full variable domain (remainder filled in from reference TRBV28 and TRBJ2-7): DVKVTQSSRYLVKRTGEKVFLECVQDMDHENMFWYRQDPGLGLRLIYFSYDVKMKEKGDIPEGYSVSREKKERFSLILESASTNQTSMYLCASSLTGLGGIYEQYFGPGTRLTVT.

This chain joins TRBV4-2 and TRBJ2-7; a weak D match, TRBD2 (6 bases). Trimming removed 4 bases at V and 9 bases at J, with 25 bases between. Germline CDR1 is LGHNA and CDR2 is YNFKEQ. This CDR3 contains 16 residues. In DNA, the CDR3 is TGTGCCAGCAGCCGAGAATTGGTCGGGGGTCCGTCTGTGCAGTACTTC. Its translation is CASSRELVGGPSVQYF.

V is TRBV18 and J is TRBJ2-1; a possible D gene is TRBD2 (6 bases). From germline, CDR1 is KGHSH and CDR2 LQKENI. The CDR3 contains 15 residues. The V end lost 2 bases, the J end lost 5 bases, and 13 bases lay between the germline ends. CDR3 sequence reads: CASSPRLGVDNEQFF. The CDR3 DNA reads TGTGCCAGCTCACCAAGACTAGGGGTCGACAATGAGCAGTTCTTC.

The chain combines TRBV7-2 with TRBJ1-5; 7 bases agree with TRBD1. Trimming took 5 bases from V and 5 from J; bases not matched to a gene: 9. The CDR3 is made up of 15 amino acids. CDR1 and CDR2 (germline): SGHTA, FQGNSA. CDR3 nucleotide sequence: TGTGCCAGCAGCCCCCGACAGGGAACGGATCAGCCCCAGCATTTT. This codes for CASSPRQGTDQPQHF. Full variable domain (outside the CDR3, taken from reference TRBV7-2 and TRBJ1-5): GAGVSQSPSNKVTEKGKDVELRCDPISGHTALYWYRQSLGQGLEFLIYFQGNSAPDKSGLPSDRFSAERTGGSVSTLTIQRTQQEDSAVYLCASSPRQGTDQPQHFGDGTRLSIL.

V gene TRBV6-5 combines with J gene TRBJ1-3; D is uncertain. Germline values: CDR1 MNHEY, CDR2 SVGAGI. The V end was cut by 2 bases, the J end by 9 bases, with 11 bases between. CDR3 size: 13 residues. DNA for the CDR3: TGTGCCAGCAGTTACGGGAGGGATCGCACCATATATTTT. As protein: CASSYGRDRTIYF.